The entry below gives a single T cell receptor beta chain sequence along with its context. These data originate in a study of blood T cells in healthy people across ages. The donors, all healthy, were Caucasians living in Russia, aged about 6 to 95. Each of the donors had roughly 9.1 milliliters of peripheral blood drawn into EDTA-treated Vacutainer tubes. A second PCR, run for roughly 7 to 12 cycles, used a sample-barcoded 5' primer plus a J-beta primer mix. Unique molecular identifiers of 12 random nucleotides labeled each cDNA. MiXCR, applied by TCRdb to the 5' RACE reads, yields one record per CDR3 protein. The sample gives 1,800,000 or so distinct CDR3 sequences, 35% to 50% of which show up once; 23% is in the top ten. The sample comprised blood. The origin of this receptor is a human donor in good health.

The CDR3 reads CASSKQQTVNYGYTF. DNA for the CDR3: TGTGCCAGCAGCAAGCAACAGACAGTTAACTATGGCTACACCTTC. V is TRBV7-2 and J is TRBJ1-2; possible D gene TRBD1, 5 bases. The CDR3 runs to 15 residues. Germline CDR1 is SGHTA and CDR2 is FQGNSA. The germline V and J ends were trimmed by 5 bases and 1 base, with 14 bases remaining between them. Full variable domain (missing parts from reference TRBV7-2 and TRBJ1-2): GAGVSQSPSNKVTEKGKDVELRCDPISGHTALYWYRQSLGQGLEFLIYFQGNSAPDKSGLPSDRFSAERTGGSVSTLTIQRTQQEDSAVYLCASSKQQTVNYGYTFGSGTRLTVV.